Following are 19 T cell receptor beta chains from one sample sequenced in a study of post-analysis software for immune sequencing data. Broader study findings: The study found TRBV5-6, TRBV5-1 and TRBV20-1 among roughly 5 TRBV segments more frequent in patients than controls.

Their target antigens are unknown. TCR beta cDNA libraries included unique molecular identifiers. MiXCR was run by TCRdb on the PCR reads, yielding one entry per CDR3 protein. The sample lists under 200,000 distinct CDR3 sequences, 29% seen once, with 3% to 3.5% in the top ten. The source material was blood. The receptors were sampled from a girl aged 2 to 17 with multiple sclerosis.

V gene TRBV7-9 combines with J gene TRBJ2-5; D is ambiguous. The germline gives CDR1 SEHNR, CDR2 FQNEAQ (reference sequence). With 2 bases removed from V and 1 base from J, the gap between germline ends came to 11 bases. CDR3 length equals 15 residues. The CDR3 region has the DNA TGTGCCAGCAGCTTAAGGTGGCAATCCCAAGAGACCCAGTACTTC. It translates to CASSLRWQSQETQYF.

This clonotype was seen at least ten times. The chain recombines TRBV20-1 with TRBJ2-1; D might be TRBD1 or TRBD2, each matching 5 bases. The germline V and J ends were trimmed by 1 base and 10 bases, with 14 bases remaining between them. In germline, CDR1 is DFQATT, CDR2 SNEGSKA (reference sequence). The CDR3 contains 13 residues. CDR3 residues: CSARANGAGEQFF. For the CDR3, the DNA is TGCAGTGCTAGAGCGAACGGGGCAGGGGAGCAGTTCTTC.

A remark on this clonotype: A much larger clone lies one base from this, so it may be a read error. The genes are TRBV4-1 and TRBJ1-2, with D uncertain. Per germline, CDR1 MGHRA and CDR2 YSYEKL. The CDR3 contains 16 residues. CDR3 in DNA: TGCGCCAGCAGCCATTTTTTACCGCCCACTAACTATGACTACACCTTC. This encodes CASSHFLPPTNYDYTF.

Regarding this clonotype: A junction end diverges from the germline sequence, so it may reflect a read error. This rearrangement joins TRBV5-1 to TRBJ2-7; 10 bases line up with TRBD1. This CDR3 is built from 14 residues. Germline CDR1 and CDR2: SGHRS and YFSETQ. This CDR3 is CASSMGDRGVEQYF. The CDR3 nucleotides are TGCGCCAGCAGCATGGGGGACAGGGGAGTTGAGCAATACTTC.

In its sample, this clonotype was seen many times. The chain is built from TRBV5-1 and TRBJ2-3; the D is unclear. Germline lookup yields CDR1 SGHRS and CDR2 YFSETQ. The CDR3 has 11 residues. The ends were cut back, 4 bases at V and 6 bases at J, with 6 bases in the middle. The CDR3 DNA reads TGCGCCAGCAGCATAAGGGATACGCAGTATTTT. Its protein product is CASSIRDTQYF.

This clonotype was detected only a few times. The V and J genes are TRBV28 and TRBJ2-5; no definite D call. V gave up 2 bases and J gave up 2 bases, with 9 bases separating them. This CDR3 comprises 14 residues. Germline V gene data show CDR1 as MDHEN and CDR2 as SYDVKM. CDR3 sequence (DNA): TGTGCCAGCAGTTTAAGCAACGGTCAAGAGACCCAGTACTTC. It codes for CASSLSNGQETQYF.

This clonotype was detected only a few times. This chain uses TRBV3-1 with TRBJ1-2; no firm D call. The CDR3 contains 12 residues. Trimming pared 5 bases from V and 8 bases from J, leaving 12 bases between. Germline loops: CDR1 LGHDT, CDR2 YNNKEL (reference sequence). CDR3 region: CASSSGPLGYTF. In DNA form, the CDR3 reads TGTGCCAGCAGCTCCGGGCCGCTAGGCTACACCTTC.

In regard to this clonotype: At one boundary the junction diverges from the germline segment, which might be a read error. The chain uses TRBV28 and TRBJ1-2; 9 bases agree with TRBD1. Germline V gene lookup returns CDR1 MDHEN and CDR2 SYDVKM. The CDR3 length is 14 residues. CDR3 sequence reads: CANSFGTGHLGYTF. CDR3 sequence (DNA): TGTGCCAACAGTTTTGGGACAGGGCATCTGGGCTACACCTTC.

The sample holds a few counts of this clonotype. V gene TRBV21-1 combines with J gene TRBJ1-2; TRBD1 is taken as the D call from the table, unchecked against the DNA. TRBV21-1 is a pseudogene locus. There are 16 residues in the CDR3. Written as DNA, the CDR3 is TGTGCCAGCAGCACCCCGGGACAGGGGGCCGGCTATGGCTACACCTTC. As protein: CASSTPGQGAGYGYTF.

This clonotype has more than one count but fewer than ten. The chain is built from TRBV5-4 and TRBJ2-1, with 9 bases fitting TRBD2. Germline V gene sequence: CDR1 SGHNT, CDR2 YYREEE (reference sequence). J gave up 5 bases and V 0 bases, and 6 bases lay outside the gene matches. CDR3 length equals 16 residues. For the CDR3, the DNA is TGTGCCAGCAGCTTGGTGGGGGGCGGGGGGGACAATGAGCAGTTCTTC. Translating gives CASSLVGGGGDNEQFF.

About this clonotype: One junction end does not reproduce the germline sequence, and a read error may be involved. This chain uses TRBV11-2 with TRBJ2-1, with 11 bases aligning to TRBD2. CDR1 and CDR2 (germline): SGHAT, FQNNGV. The CDR3 consists of 15 residues. CDR3 protein: CASSLRLAGLDEQLF. Written as DNA, the CDR3 is TGTGCCAGCAGCTTACGACTAGCGGGATTGGATGAGCAGTTATTC. The full variable domain, its missing parts supplied by reference TRBV11-2 and TRBJ2-1, is EAGVAQSPRYKIIEKRQSVAFWCNPISGHATLYWYQQILGQGPKLLIQFQNNGVVDDSQLPKDRFSAERLKGVDSTLKIQPAKLEDSAVYLCASSLRLAGLDEQLFGPGTRLTVL.

V gene TRBV5-1 combines with J gene TRBJ2-1, with D tentatively TRBD1 or TRBD2 (6 bases each). The CDR3 is 17 residues long. V lost 0 bases, J lost 1 base, and 14 bases lay in between. Germline lookup yields CDR1 SGHRS and CDR2 YFSETQ. The CDR3 coding sequence is TGCGCCAGCAGCTTGGAAAAACAGGGACTTTCCTACAATGAGCAGTTCTTC. It translates to CASSLEKQGLSYNEQFF.

This clonotype has more than one count but fewer than ten. This chain uses TRBV16 with TRBJ1-5, with D maybe TRBD1 (6 bases). The CDR3 has 15 residues. Trimming took 0 bases from V and 4 from J, leaving 10 bases between them. Germline loops: CDR1 KGHSY, CDR2 FQNENV. The CDR3 DNA sequence: TGTGCCAGCAGCCAATCAAATAGGGGGAATCAGCCCCAGCATTTT. Protein: CASSQSNRGNQPQHF. The whole variable domain, filled in from reference TRBV16 and TRBJ1-5, reads GEEVAQTPKHLVRGEGQKAKLYCAPIKGHSYVFWYQQVLKNEFKFLISFQNENVFDETGMPKERFSAKCLPNSPCSLEIQATKLEDSAVYFCASSQSNRGNQPQHFGDGTRLSIL.

This chain connects TRBV5-1 to TRBJ1-1; 10 bases agree with TRBD1. The CDR3 is 15 residues long. J was trimmed by 3 bases and V by 0 bases; bases with no gene match: 2. The germline CDR1 and CDR2 sequences are SGHRS and YFSETQ. CDR3 region: CASSLEGQGDTEAFF. Written as DNA, the CDR3 is TGCGCCAGCAGCTTGGAAGGACAGGGGGACACTGAAGCTTTCTTT.

This chain joins TRBV12-3 or TRBV12-4 and TRBJ2-2; unclear D gene. Trimming took off 7 bases at V and 6 bases at J, with 9 bases between the two ends. This CDR3 region has 12 residues. The CDR3 region has the DNA TGTGCCAGCAAGTTACGGGCCGGGGAGCTGTTTTTT. It encodes CASKLRAGELFF.

The V and J genes are TRBV5-1 and TRBJ2-1, with TRBD2 matching 11 bases. This CDR3 is built from 17 residues. The junction had 11 bases not matched to a gene; V was cut back by 0 bases and J by 9 bases. Per germline, CDR1 SGHRS and CDR2 YFSETQ. CDR3 amino acids: CASSLAVLAGGVGEQFF. The DNA of the CDR3 is TGCGCCAGCAGCTTGGCCGTTCTAGCGGGAGGAGTGGGTGAGCAGTTCTTC.

This sequence joins TRBV10-3 and TRBJ1-5; TRBD1 agrees at 7 bases. With V trimmed by 3 bases and J by 2 bases, 4 bases remained unmatched. Germline loops: CDR1 ENHRY, CDR2 SYGVKD. The CDR3 is made up of 15 amino acids. CDR3 sequence: CAISETGQGNQPQHF. In DNA, the CDR3 is TGTGCCATCAGTGAAACTGGACAGGGCAATCAGCCCCAGCATTTT.

This clonotype was counted only a few times. CDR3 DNA sequence: TGTGCCAGCAGGGCTCCAGACAGACACTACACCTTC. It translates to CASRAPDRHYTF. The rearrangement links TRBV2 to TRBJ1-2, with D maybe TRBD1 (5 bases). The V and J ends lost 6 bases and 10 bases respectively, with 15 bases between them. This CDR3 region has 12 residues. Germline values: CDR1 SNHLY, CDR2 FYNNEI.

This clonotype was seen many times. The chain has TRBV4-1 and TRBJ2-7, with 7 nucleotides matching TRBD1. Trimming at V came to 1 base and at J to 5 bases, leaving 8 bases not matched to a gene. Germline V CDR1 and CDR2: MGHRA, YSYEKL. The CDR3 runs to 15 residues. Written as DNA, the CDR3 is TGCGCCAGCAGCCAAGTCAAGGACAGGACCCACGAGCAGTACTTC. Encoded protein: CASSQVKDRTHEQYF.